This T cell receptor beta chain stems from a study of shared clonotypes between healthy human individuals (dated by TCRdb to the early 2020s). Broadly, across the study: Two women and a few men aged 18 to 49 years were included in the cohort. Per donor, three plates each were used for CD4 naive and CD4 memory, two for CD8 naive, and one for CD8 memory. To estimate repertoire size and how much clonotype sharing occurs between individuals, the study deeply sequenced the blood TCR repertoires of five healthy adults. Libraries were prepared and TCR repertoires were sequenced by different laboratories using diverse techniques, in order to increase sequencing depth and limit assay-specific biases. Each donor's leukapheresis produced roughly between roughly 0.85 and 9.5 billion PBMCs.

Healthy HIV-negative adults with no recently reported acute infections or vaccinations were included as donors. Only Caucasian adults living in Nashville, Tennessee, USA were represented among the donors. CD4+ T cells were enriched through magnetic negative selection, after which naive cells were positively selected on CD45RA and the remaining negative fraction served as the memory subset. Blood was collected by leukapheresis, and PBMCs were isolated by Ficoll-Histopaque density gradient centrifugation and then cryopreserved in liquid nitrogen vapor phase. Analytical flow cytometry was used to check the purity and quantity of every magnetically sorted T cell population. Each sorted fraction had its genomic DNA isolated and then quantified by UV absorbance on a Nanodrop 2000c. On the study overall, not on this receptor specifically: Based on pairwise subsampling, the degree of clonotype sharing among donors was expected to be affected by sequencing depth. Estimated clonotype richness was generally larger for naive than for memory subsets. When a handful of donors were compared, the shared fraction of clonotypes was 5% to 6.5% for naive CD4, about 4% for naive CD8, roughly 2.5% for memory CD4, and 0.4% for memory CD8. Sampling was restricted to blood, and TCR repertoires in tissue are likely to differ from TCR repertoires in blood. Incomplete sequencing was indicated by rarefaction of sorted-subset datasets, despite the large sequencing depth. Because the study included only a small number of donors, the genetic and exposure-history diversity represented was limited. Clonotypes shared by all four sorted-subset donors showed higher generation probabilities than non-shared clonotypes.

Using the deep immunoSEQ assay, TCR CDR3 regions were amplified from genomic DNA by multiplex PCR. Extracted genomic DNA from each cell subset was distributed evenly across all wells of several immunoSEQ 96-well plates, and each plate was treated as a replicate. For sorted subsets, around 200 ng genomic DNA, equal to tens of thousands of T cell genomes, was loaded into each replicate PCR. Purified libraries were quantified with a Qubit 3.0 fluorometer, sized on a Bioanalyzer 2100, and re-quantified with the KAPA Library Quantification kit. Each immunoSEQ 96-well plate was sequenced on its own single-read 150-cycle Illumina NextSeq 550 flow cell. Under the source paper's analysis protocol: Because the immunoSEQ output included only junctional sequences and no quality scores, the filtering could not be the same as the filtering used for full-length reads. Sequences were annotated with PyIR, a Python wrapper for IgBLAST v1.9, and V/J genes and CDR3 were assigned using IMGT germline references. Any read was removed if the V/J assignment was weak (E-value above 1e-6), the CDR3 was missing, or the read contained stop codons, out-of-frame junctions, or ambiguous translated residues. V3J clonotypes were defined by identical inferred V gene, J gene, and CDR3 amino acid sequence. Percentage overlap between repertoires was calculated by dividing the number of shared unique clonotypes by the size of the smaller repertoire. RTK rarefaction, the Chao1 estimator, and Recon v2.1 estimates of unobserved clonotypes were used to assess repertoire richness. OLGA was used to compute generation probabilities for all TCRbeta clonotypes that the gDNA method yielded from a handful of donors. TCRdb took over this immuneACCESS table, retaining in-frame rearrangements with V and J assigned. Such tables are incomplete; in checked studies, under half of the missing clones stem from an unresolved V gene, and the remainder is unexplained. V and J calls plus clone size are reproduced from that table; the DNA served to infer D and trimming. Across this sample there are roughly 1.4 million clones, with 98% to 99% seen only once. Roughly 0.35% of the sample is held by the ten biggest clonotypes.

About this clone: No cognate antigen has been identified for it. Base qualities are not provided; no much larger clone lies one nucleotide away.

CDR3 length: 13 amino acids, cysteine to phenylalanine. Only the CDR3 DNA stays, 39 bases, in frame from base 1. CDR1 SGHRS and CDR2 YFSETQ were looked up in the germline V gene. V lost 5 bases and J lost 6 bases; the stretch between them is 12 bases long. The material sequenced was naive CD4+ T cells sorted from blood. In light of the paper, this sample's cell subset or site label describes: CD45RA+ positively selected. This receptor was taken from a man aged 25 to 40 in good health. The rearrangement combines TRBV5-1 with TRBJ2-1; the D gene remains uncertain. CDR3 sequence: CASRQTSANEQFF. The nucleotide sequence reads TGCGCCAGCAGACAGACCTCCGCCAATGAGCAGTTCTTC.